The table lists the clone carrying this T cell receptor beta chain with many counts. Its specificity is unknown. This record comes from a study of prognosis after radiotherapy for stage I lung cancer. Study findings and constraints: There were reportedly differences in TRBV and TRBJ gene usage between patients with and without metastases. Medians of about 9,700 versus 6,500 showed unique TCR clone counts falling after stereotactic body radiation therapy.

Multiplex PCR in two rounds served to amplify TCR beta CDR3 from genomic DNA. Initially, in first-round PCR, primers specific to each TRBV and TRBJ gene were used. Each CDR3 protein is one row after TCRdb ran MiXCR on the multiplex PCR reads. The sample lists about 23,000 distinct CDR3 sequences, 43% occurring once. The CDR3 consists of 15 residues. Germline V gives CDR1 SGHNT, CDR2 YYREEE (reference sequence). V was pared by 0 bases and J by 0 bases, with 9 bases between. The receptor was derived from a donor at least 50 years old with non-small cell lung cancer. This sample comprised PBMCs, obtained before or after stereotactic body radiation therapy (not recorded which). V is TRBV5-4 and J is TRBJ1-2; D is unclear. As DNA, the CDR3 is TGTGCCAGCAGCTTGGACGCGCAGGCTAACTATGGCTACACCTTC. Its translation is CASSLDAQANYGYTF. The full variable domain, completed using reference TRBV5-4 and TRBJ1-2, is ETGVTQSPTHLIKTRGQQVTLRCSSQSGHNTVSWYQQALGQGPQFIFQYYREEENGRGNFPPRFSGLQFPNYSSELNVNALELDDSALYLCASSLDAQANYGYTFGSGTRLTVV.